This T cell receptor beta chain originates from a study of T cell responses to AZD1222 COVID-19 vaccine. Study-wide context: Some second doses came at about 4 weeks and others at about 12 weeks; these were pooled.

V shed 0 bases, J shed 7 bases, and the junction held 7 bases outside the gene matches. Germline V gives CDR1 LGHNA, CDR2 YNFKEQ. This CDR3 has 17 residues. This clone came up once. TCRdb keeps only in-frame clones here, not all; method: immunoSEQ multiplex PCR. The profile shows about 99,000 clones, 87% of them singletons. V is TRBV4-2 and J is TRBJ1-6; 9 bases line up with TRBD1. Sequenced material: peripheral blood, taken on day 0 of AZD1222 vaccination. The sequence was collected from an adult in good health. CDR3 bases: TGTGCCAGCAGCCAAGAACCACAGGGGGCTGGAAATTCACCCCTCCACTTT. Its protein product is CASSQEPQGAGNSPLHF.